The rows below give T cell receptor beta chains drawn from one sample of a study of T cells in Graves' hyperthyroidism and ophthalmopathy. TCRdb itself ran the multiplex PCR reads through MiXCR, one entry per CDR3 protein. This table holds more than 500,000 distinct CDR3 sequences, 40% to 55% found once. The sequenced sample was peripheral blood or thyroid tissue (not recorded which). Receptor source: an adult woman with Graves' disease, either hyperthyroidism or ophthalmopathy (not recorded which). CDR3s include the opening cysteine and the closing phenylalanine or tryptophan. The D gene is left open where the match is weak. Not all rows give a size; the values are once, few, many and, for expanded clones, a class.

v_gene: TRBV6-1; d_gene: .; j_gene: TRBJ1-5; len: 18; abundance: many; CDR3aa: CASSEAWPPGIRNQPQHF; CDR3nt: TGTGCCAGCAGTGAAGCTTGGCCCCCCGGGATTCGCAATCAGCCCCAGCATTTT
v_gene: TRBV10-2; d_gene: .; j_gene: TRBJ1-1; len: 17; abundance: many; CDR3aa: CASSEGTRTSWNTEAFF; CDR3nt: TGCGCCAGCAGTGAAGGGACAAGGACATCCTGGAACACTGAAGCTTTCTTT
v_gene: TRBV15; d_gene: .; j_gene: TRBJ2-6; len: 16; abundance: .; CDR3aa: CATSRAIGSGANVLTF; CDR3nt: TGTGCCACCAGCAGAGCGATCGGATCTGGGGCCAACGTCCTGACTTTC
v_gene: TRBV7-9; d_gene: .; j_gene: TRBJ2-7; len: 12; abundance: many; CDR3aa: CASSFGSGEQYF; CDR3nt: .
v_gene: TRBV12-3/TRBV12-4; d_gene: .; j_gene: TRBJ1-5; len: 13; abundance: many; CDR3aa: CASSPRARQPQHF; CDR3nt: TGTGCCAGCAGCCCCAGGGCTCGGCAGCCCCAGCATTTT
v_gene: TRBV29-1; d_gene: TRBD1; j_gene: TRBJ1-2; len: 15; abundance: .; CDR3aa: CSVYLADRGNYGYTF; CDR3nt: TGCAGCGTTTATCTAGCGGACAGGGGGAACTATGGCTACACCTTC
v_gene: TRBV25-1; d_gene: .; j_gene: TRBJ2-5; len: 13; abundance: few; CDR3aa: CASSGGPQETQYF; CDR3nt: TGTGCCAGCAGTGGCGGGCCTCAAGAGACCCAGTACTTC
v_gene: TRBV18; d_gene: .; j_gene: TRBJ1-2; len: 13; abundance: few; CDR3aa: CASSWGSNYGYTF; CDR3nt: TGTGCCAGCTCATGGGGAAGTAACTATGGCTACACCTTC
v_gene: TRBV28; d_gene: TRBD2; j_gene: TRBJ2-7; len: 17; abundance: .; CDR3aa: CASSLLASGPPSYEQYF; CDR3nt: TGTGCCAGCAGTCTCTTGGCTAGCGGACCACCCTCCTACGAGCAGTACTTC
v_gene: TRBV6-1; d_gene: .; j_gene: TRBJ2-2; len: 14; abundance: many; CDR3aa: CASRYGSNTGELFF; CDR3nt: TGTGCCAGCAGGTACGGGAGTAACACCGGGGAGCTGTTTTTT
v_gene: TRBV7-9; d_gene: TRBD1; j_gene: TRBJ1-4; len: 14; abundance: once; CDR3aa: CASSTTGDAEKLFF; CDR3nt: TGTGCCAGCAGCACGACAGGGGACGCTGAAAAACTGTTTTTT
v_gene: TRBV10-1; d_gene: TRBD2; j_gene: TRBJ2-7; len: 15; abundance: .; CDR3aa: CASSTGVAGGHEQYF; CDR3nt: TGCGCCAGCAGTACAGGGGTAGCGGGAGGCCACGAGCAGTACTTC
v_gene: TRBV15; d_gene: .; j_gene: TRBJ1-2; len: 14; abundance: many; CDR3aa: CATSRDGGLNGYTF; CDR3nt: TGTGCCACCAGCAGGGACGGGGGGCTTAATGGCTACACCTTC
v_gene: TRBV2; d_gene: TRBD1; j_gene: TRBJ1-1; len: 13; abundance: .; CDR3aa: CASRDRADTEAFF; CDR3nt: TGCGCCAGCAGGGACAGGGCTGACACTGAAGCTTTCTTT
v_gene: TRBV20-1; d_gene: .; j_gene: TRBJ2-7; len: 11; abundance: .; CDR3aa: CSASSVYEQYF; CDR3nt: TGCAGTGCTAGTTCGGTTTACGAGCAGTACTTC
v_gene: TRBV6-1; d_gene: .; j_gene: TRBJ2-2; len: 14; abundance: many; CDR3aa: CASSVGKDTGELFF; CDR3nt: TGTGCCAGCAGTGTGGGGAAGGACACCGGGGAGCTGTTTTTT
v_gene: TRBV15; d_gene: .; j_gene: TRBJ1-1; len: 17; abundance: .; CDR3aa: CATSSPAGRAANTEAFF; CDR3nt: TGTGCCACCAGCAGCCCGGCAGGCAGGGCCGCGAACACTGAAGCTTTCTTT
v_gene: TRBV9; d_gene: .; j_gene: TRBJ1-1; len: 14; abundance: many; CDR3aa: CASSYSGLNTEAFF; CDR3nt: TGTGCCAGCAGTTACTCCGGGCTAAACACTGAAGCTTTCTTT
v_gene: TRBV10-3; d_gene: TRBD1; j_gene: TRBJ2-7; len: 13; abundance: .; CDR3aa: CAISESDRVEQYF; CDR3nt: TGTGCCATCAGTGAGTCGGACAGGGTCGAGCAGTACTTC
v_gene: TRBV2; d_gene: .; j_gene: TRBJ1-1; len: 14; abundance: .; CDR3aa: CASLLAVRWAEAFF; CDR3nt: TGTGCCAGCCTTCTCGCCGTCCGCTGGGCTGAAGCTTTCTTT
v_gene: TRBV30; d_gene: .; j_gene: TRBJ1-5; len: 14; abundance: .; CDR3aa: CAWRGGSSNQPQHF; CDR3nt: TGTGCCTGGAGAGGGGGAAGTAGCAATCAGCCCCAGCATTTT
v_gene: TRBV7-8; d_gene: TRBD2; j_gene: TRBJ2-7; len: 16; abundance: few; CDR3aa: CASSLVAGGGNYEQYF; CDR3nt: TGTGCCAGCAGCTTAGTAGCGGGAGGGGGGAACTACGAGCAGTACTTC
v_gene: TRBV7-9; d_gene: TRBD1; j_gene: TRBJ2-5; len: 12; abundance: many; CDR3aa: CASRQGEETQYF; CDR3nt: TGTGCCAGCAGACAGGGGGAGGAGACCCAGTACTTC
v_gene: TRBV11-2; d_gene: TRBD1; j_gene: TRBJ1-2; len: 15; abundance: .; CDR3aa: CASSLGTGKNYGYTF; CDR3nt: TGTGCCAGCAGCTTAGGGACAGGGAAGAACTATGGCTACACCTTC
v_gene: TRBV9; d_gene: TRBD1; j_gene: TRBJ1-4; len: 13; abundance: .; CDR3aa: CASSGQGGEKLFF; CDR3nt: TGTGCCAGCAGCGGACAGGGCGGCGAAAAACTGTTTTTT
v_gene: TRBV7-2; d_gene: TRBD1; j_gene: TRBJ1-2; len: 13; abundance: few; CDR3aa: CASSGDRVYGYTF; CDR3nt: TGTGCCAGCAGCGGCGACAGGGTCTATGGCTACACCTTC
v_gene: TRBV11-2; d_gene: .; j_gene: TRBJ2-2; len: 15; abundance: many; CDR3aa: CASSISLARVGELFF; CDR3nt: TGTGCCAGCAGCATCTCTCTAGCGCGGGTCGGGGAGCTGTTTTTT